This passage covers 15 T cell receptor beta chains from one sample sequenced in a study of PD-L1 blockade in urothelial cancer. The protocol was immunoSEQ multiplex PCR, while the TCRdb copy is restricted to in-frame clones and leaves out a portion. The profile shows around 100,000 clones, under 85% of them singletons. Sequenced here: PBMCs, sampled around atezolizumab (anti-PD-L1) treatment. These receptors all come from a man aged 45 to 65 with urothelial cancer.

The J gene is TRBJ2-1, the V gene TRBV27; TRBD2 might be the D (6 bases). The CDR3 covers 16 residues. Trimming took off 5 bases at V and 0 bases at J, with 14 bases between the two ends. Germline lookup yields CDR1 MNHEY and CDR2 SMNVEV (reference sequence). The CDR3 protein is CASSRNRGSSYNEQFF. In DNA form, the CDR3 reads TGTGCCAGCAGTCGAAACCGGGGGAGCTCCTACAATGAGCAGTTCTTC.

CDR3 nucleotide sequence: TGTGCCAGCAGCCTACAGGGGGGGAGCACTGAAGCTTTCTTT. Amino acids: CASSLQGGSTEAFF. The chain joins TRBV11-3 to TRBJ1-1; 8 nucleotides agree with TRBD1. Trimming took 5 bases from V and 4 from J; bases not matched to a gene: 6. The germline gives CDR1 SGHNT, CDR2 YENEEA. The CDR3 runs 14 residues.

This clone was seen a few times. V usage is TRBV6-1 and J usage is TRBJ1-6; D uncertain. Germline V lookup: CDR1 MNHNS, CDR2 SASEGT. CDR3 length: 14 residues. V lost 7 bases and J 1 base, leaving 8 bases between the germline ends. In nucleotides, the CDR3 is TGTGCCAGCACCGGGTTTTCCTATAATTCACCCCTCCACTTT. Translated: CASTGFSYNSPLHF.

The gene calls are TRBV27 and TRBJ2-3; TRBD2 aligns across 10 bases. Germline lookup yields CDR1 MNHEY and CDR2 SMNVEV (reference sequence). This CDR3 has 16 amino acids. J was trimmed by 0 bases and V by 5 bases; bases with no gene match: 5. CDR3 amino acids: CASSLTSGTSTDTQYF. CDR3 coding DNA: TGTGCCAGCAGTCTAACTAGCGGGACGAGCACAGATACGCAGTATTTT.

V gene TRBV18 combines with J gene TRBJ2-7; TRBD1 matches at 8 bases. After removal of 3 bases from V and 5 bases from J, the junction contained 12 bases not matched to a gene. The germline gives CDR1 KGHSH, CDR2 LQKENI. This CDR3 is 16 amino acids long. This chain's CDR3 is CASSPVGQGNFHEQYF. The CDR3 DNA follows: TGTGCCAGCTCACCGGTTGGACAGGGCAATTTCCACGAGCAGTACTTC.

This clone is a singleton in its sample. This sequence joins TRBV2 and TRBJ1-3, with 7 positions matching TRBD1. In germline, CDR1 is SNHLY, CDR2 FYNNEI. CDR3 size: 17 residues. J was trimmed by 3 bases and V by 6 bases; bases with no gene match: 14. CDR3 DNA sequence: TGTGCCAGCAGCAAACTAACGGGAAGGGGGCTTGGAAACACCATATATTTT. Translating it yields CASSKLTGRGLGNTIYF.

V and J are TRBV28 and TRBJ1-2; D might be TRBD1 (5 bases). Trimming cost V 3 bases and J 4 bases, with 15 bases left between them. This CDR3 comprises 15 residues. Per the germline V gene, CDR1 is MDHEN and CDR2 is SYDVKM. This chain's CDR3 is CASSFWGQVLYGYTF. CDR3 sequence (DNA): TGTGCCAGCAGTTTTTGGGGCCAGGTCCTCTATGGCTACACCTTC.

The chain has TRBV5-8 and TRBJ2-7; the match to TRBD1 covers 10 bases. There are 14 residues in the CDR3. Germline lookup yields CDR1 SGHTS and CDR2 YDEGEE. V shed 4 bases and J 5 bases; nucleotides not matched to a gene: 6. The CDR3 sequence is CASSRTGGRNEQYF. CDR3 DNA: TGTGCCAGCAGCCGGACAGGGGGAAGAAACGAGCAGTACTTC.

J is TRBJ2-3 and V is TRBV7-2; D uncertain. CDR1 SGHTA and CDR2 FQGNSA come from the germline V gene. The CDR3 runs 15 residues. Trimming cost V 1 base and J 2 bases, with 10 bases left between them. CDR3 nucleotide sequence: TGTGCCAGCAGCTTAGACCGGTCTTCCACAGATACGCAGTATTTT. Translation gives CASSLDRSSTDTQYF.

This chain joins TRBV19 and TRBJ2-7; TRBD1 agrees at 8 bases. The CDR3 extends over 14 amino acids. Germline values: CDR1 LNHDA, CDR2 SQIVND (reference sequence). J was trimmed by 4 bases and V by 5 bases; bases with no gene match: 7. The CDR3 loop reads CASSGQGAAYEQYF. CDR3 sequence (DNA): TGTGCCAGTAGTGGTCAGGGGGCAGCGTACGAGCAGTACTTC.

The chain links TRBV18 to TRBJ2-1; 9 nucleotides agree with TRBD2. The germline CDR1 and CDR2 sequences are KGHSH and LQKENI. The CDR3 length is 13 residues. V lost 4 bases and J lost 10; bases outside the gene matches: 5. CDR3 sequence reads: CASSLQTSGEQFF. CDR3 DNA: TGTGCCAGCTCACTACAGACTAGCGGCGAGCAGTTCTTC. The whole variable domain, filled in from reference TRBV18 and TRBJ2-1, reads NAGVMQNPRHLVRRRGQEARLRCSPMKGHSHVYWYRQLPEEGLKFMVYLQKENIIDESGMPKERFSAEFPKEGPSILRIQQVVRGDSAAYFCASSLQTSGEQFFGPGTRLTVL.

This clone showed up just once. The CDR3 bases are TGTGCCAGCAGCTTGGGGGCGGGAGGCCTCTACGAGCAGTACTTC. Translation gives CASSLGAGGLYEQYF. The J gene is TRBJ2-7, the V gene TRBV5-4; TRBD2 agrees at 8 bases. With 0 bases clipped from V and 3 bases from J, the junction kept 5 bases outside the gene matches. This CDR3 has 15 residues. CDR1 and CDR2 from the germline V gene are SGHNT and YYREEE (reference sequence).

V usage is TRBV5-4 and J usage is TRBJ2-5, with 9 bases aligning to TRBD2. J was trimmed by 5 bases and V by 2 bases; bases with no gene match: 7. Germline V gene sequence: CDR1 SGHNT, CDR2 YYREEE (reference sequence). The CDR3 loop spans 15 amino acids. CDR3 sequence (DNA): TGTGCCAGCAGCTTAGTTAGCGGGAGTCGGGAGACCCAGTACTTC. Protein sequence: CASSLVSGSRETQYF.

The chain recombines TRBV6-6 with TRBJ2-1, with D uncertain. V lost 3 bases to trimming and J lost 8 bases, with 11 bases between them. CDR1 and CDR2 from the germline V gene are MNHNY and SVGAGI (reference sequence). CDR3 size: 13 residues. CDR3 in amino acids: CASSYFVGDEQFF. The CDR3 coding sequence is TGTGCCAGCAGTTATTTCGTGGGCGATGAGCAGTTCTTC.

The genes are TRBV9 and TRBJ1-2; 7 nucleotides align to TRBD1. The CDR3 length is 13 residues. From germline, CDR1 is SGDLS and CDR2 YYNGEE. With 0 bases clipped from V and 6 bases from J, the junction kept 2 bases outside the gene matches. The CDR3 nucleotides are TGTGCCAGCAGCGTAGCTAGGGGGCATGGCTACACCTTC. Encoded protein: CASSVARGHGYTF.